This T cell receptor beta chain was documented in a study of early T cells in non-severe SARS-CoV-2 infection. Individually, cDNA molecules had unique molecular identifiers attached to them. TCRdb reprocessed the 5' RACE reads via MiXCR and lists one record per CDR3 protein. The sample records tens of thousands of distinct CDR3 sequences, 15% to 18% being singletons. This clonotype has ten or more counts. Germline CDR1 and CDR2: SEHNR and FQNEAQ (reference sequence). The V segment lost 4 bases and the J segment 10 bases; nucleotides outside the gene matches: 13. The CDR3 length is 15 residues. The sequencing input was whole blood. This rearrangement joins TRBV7-9 to TRBJ2-1, with TRBD1 identical over 7 bases. This TCR came from an adult who was a healthcare worker with PCR-confirmed SARS-CoV-2 infection or an uninfected control (not recorded which). The CDR3, as DNA: TGTGCCAGCAGCTCCGACAGGGTAAGAATAGCCGAGCAGTTCTTC. As protein: CASSSDRVRIAEQFF.